The 16 T cell receptor beta chains given below trace back to one sample, sequenced in a study of T cell clonality in common variable immunodeficiency. Repertoires were generated with immunoSEQ multiplex PCR, while TCRdb's copy carries only in-frame clones and drops some. Singletons are absent from the sample, which has roughly 29,000 clones. Study-level results: Reportedly, TCR beta sequences from common variable immunodeficiency showed fewer deletions and N-nucleotide insertions.

No antigen is known for these receptors. Material: peripheral blood mononuclear cells. The receptors derive from a human donor with common variable immunodeficiency.

This clone has a count of ten or more. The CDR3 goes on 3 residues after the read ends, and that part is filled in from the germline J gene. This chain connects TRBV6-1 to TRBJ1-1; 10 bases match TRBD1. Germline-derived CDR1 and CDR2 are MNHNS and SASEGT. The trim removed 6 bases at V and 4 bases at J, leaving 5 bases unmatched. CDR3 length: 14 amino acids. The CDR3 loop is CASRERTGGTEAFF. The sequenced CDR3 bases are TGTGCCAGCAGGGAAAGGACAGGGGGCACTGAA.

This clone was recorded a few times. The observed sequence ends 3 residues before the CDR3 terminus, with the missing tail filled in from the germline J gene. The genes are TRBV10-3 and TRBJ2-7, with TRBD2 matching 11 bases. In germline, CDR1 is ENHRY, CDR2 SYGVKD. The CDR3 is made up of 12 amino acids. J was trimmed by 4 bases and V by 10 bases; bases with no gene match: 3. CDR3 DNA (partial): TGTGCCACGACTAGCGGGACTTACGAG. Protein product: CATTSGTYE. The CDR3 in its entirety is CATTSGTYEQYF.

In this sample, this clone turned up many times. The read terminates 3 residues before the CDR3 end, so the remaining end is supplied by the germline J gene. The chain links TRBV6-2 or TRBV6-3 to TRBJ2-3, with 10 bases that match TRBD1. With V trimmed by 6 bases and J by 4 bases, 7 bases remained unmatched. CDR3 size: 15 residues. Per the germline V gene, CDR1 is MNHEY and CDR2 is SVGEGT. The sequenced CDR3 bases are TGTGCCAGCAGCCCGACAGGGGGCGGGTCAGATACG. Encoded protein: CASSPTGGGSDT. The full CDR3 sequence reads CASSPTGGGSDTQYF.

A remark on this clone: The read ends 3 residues before the CDR3 terminus; that terminus is restored from the germline J gene. J is TRBJ2-1 and V is TRBV7-8, with 8 positions matching TRBD2. CDR3 size: 16 residues. The V gene's germline CDR1 is SGHVS and CDR2 FQNEAQ. The ends lost 5 bases at V and 8 bases at J; junction bases unmatched: 14. The CDR3 here is CASSLSGASGLHEQFF. The covered CDR3 bases are TGTGCCAGCAGCCTTAGTGGCGCTAGCGGGCTCCATGAG.

This CDR3 is CASSRLQGGELFF. Partial CDR3 DNA: TGTGCCAGCTCACGACTACAGGGTGGGGAG. The rearrangement uses TRBV18 and TRBJ2-2; possible D gene TRBD1, 6 bases. The read terminates 3 residues before the CDR3 end, so the remaining end is supplied by the germline J gene. This CDR3 is 13 amino acids long. Germline V CDR1 and CDR2: KGHSH, LQKENI. Trimming left V 4 bases short and J 8 bases short, with 11 bases between.

Remarks on this clone: Coverage ceases 3 residues before the CDR3 finishes, and the germline J gene fills in the end. This chain links TRBV19 with TRBJ2-3, with a weak D call TRBD1 (6 bases). This CDR3 has 16 residues. CDR1 is LNHDA, CDR2 SQIVND, per germline (reference sequence). Trimming shortened V by 3 bases and J by 0 bases, and 13 bases separated the two germline ends. This CDR3 reads CASSMLGQTSTDTQYF. Incomplete CDR3 DNA: TGTGCCAGTAGTATGCTCGGACAGACTAGCACAGATACG. The entire variable domain, with the rest obtained from reference TRBV19 and TRBJ2-3, is as follows: DGGITQSPKYLFRKEGQNVTLSCEQNLNHDAMYWYRQDPGQGLRLIYYSQIVNDFQKGDIAEGYSVSREKKESFPLTVTSAQKNPTAFYLCASSMLGQTSTDTQYFGPGTRLTVL.

This clone was detected ten times or more. Sequencing ends 3 residues short of the CDR3 end; the germline J gene provides the rest. The chain joins TRBV7-9 to TRBJ1-1; D is ambiguous. This CDR3 has 13 residues. Trimming stripped 2 bases from V and 0 bases from J, with 4 bases between. CDR1 is SEHNR, CDR2 FQNEAQ, per germline (reference sequence). Incomplete CDR3 DNA: TGTGCCAGCAGCTTACAAATGAACACTGAA. It yields the protein CASSLQMNTE. The full CDR3 protein is CASSLQMNTEAFF.

This clone came up a few times. This specimen includes other DNA sequences encoding the same CDR3. Partial CDR3 DNA: TGCGCCAGCAGCTTAGGGGAAACCGGGGAG. The encoded protein is CASSLGETGE. The whole CDR3 sequence is CASSLGETGELFF. The chain combines TRBV5-1 with TRBJ2-2, with D maybe TRBD1 (5 bases). The read falls 3 residues short of the CDR3 end, and the missing part is taken from the germline J gene. CDR1 is SGHRS, CDR2 YFSETQ, per germline. The CDR3 sequence is 13 residues long. V lost 2 bases and J 5 bases, leaving 7 bases between the germline ends.

The DNA read from the CDR3 is TGCAGTGCTAGAGAAAATGCGGGGGGGGGCGAG. It encodes CSARENAGGGE. The entire CDR3 protein reads CSARENAGGGEQYF. This sequence joins TRBV20-1 and TRBJ2-7; 9 bases agree with TRBD2. Read data end 3 residues before the CDR3 end; the end is taken from the germline J gene. With 0 bases clipped from V and 6 bases from J, the junction kept 6 bases outside the gene matches. Germline assignment: CDR1 DFQATT and CDR2 SNEGSKA (reference sequence). The CDR3 runs to 14 residues.

This clone turned up a few times. With the read ending 3 residues before the CDR3 end, the germline J gene is used to fill in that end. The V call is TRBV2, the J call TRBJ1-1; 8 nucleotides align to TRBD1. CDR1 and CDR2 (germline): SNHLY, FYNNEI. The junction had 4 bases not matched to a gene; V was cut back by 6 bases and J by 1 base. The CDR3 is 14 residues long. CDR3 residues: CASRAGTGNTEAFF. The part of the CDR3 DNA that was read is TGTGCCAGCAGGGCCGGGACAGGGAACACTGAA.

This clone was found many times. The read ends 3 residues shy of where the CDR3 ends; the end is completed using the germline J gene. The chain recombines TRBV20-1 with TRBJ1-6, with TRBD1 matching 11 bases. Germline values: CDR1 DFQATT, CDR2 SNEGSKA (reference sequence). CDR3 size: 14 residues. The V gene end was trimmed by 5 bases and the J gene end by 3 bases; junction bases not matched to a gene: 0. CDR3 sequence reads: CSAGTGGYNSPLHF. The CDR3 DNA, read in part, is TGCAGTGCTGGGACAGGGGGCTATAATTCACCC.

Note on this clone: The CDR3 end lies 3 residues beyond the end of the read and is filled in from the germline J gene. The rearrangement joins TRBV7-9 to TRBJ1-4; maybe TRBD1 (5 bases). Per germline, CDR1 SEHNR and CDR2 FQNEAQ (reference sequence). V lost 4 bases and J 6 bases, leaving 12 bases between the germline ends. This CDR3 is built from 14 residues. The CDR3 here is CASSSRQLDEKLFF. The CDR3 bases that were read are TGTGCCAGCAGCTCCCGACAGCTGGATGAAAAA.

This clone was recorded at least ten times. The sequence runs out 3 residues before the end of the CDR3; the remainder is reconstructed from the germline J gene. The chain joins TRBV10-3 to TRBJ2-6; 7 bases are a match to TRBD2. V lost 5 bases to trimming and J lost 0 bases; unmatched junction nucleotides: 10. Germline V CDR1 and CDR2: ENHRY, SYGVKD. This CDR3 has 18 amino acids. This CDR3 reads CAISPRGGVFSGANVLTF. The sequenced CDR3 bases are TGTGCCATCAGTCCTCGTGGGGGGGTGTTCTCTGGGGCCAACGTC.

This clone was counted at least ten times. The missing CDR3 end, 3 residues past where the read stops, is filled in from the germline J gene. The rearrangement uses TRBV5-4 and TRBJ1-2; maybe TRBD1 (6 bases). This CDR3 has 15 amino acids. Germline CDR1 reads SGHNT; CDR2 reads YYREEE (reference sequence). V shed 0 bases and J shed 5 bases, with 14 bases lying between them. Incomplete CDR3 DNA: TGTGCCAGCAGCTTGGCGCAGGGGACGGCTTATGGC. Residues: CASSLAQGTAYG. The whole CDR3 reads CASSLAQGTAYGYTF.

This clone was observed a few times. CDR3 DNA (partial): TGCAGTGCTCGGGGACTAGCGTACGAG. Translation gives CSARGLAYE. Given in full, the CDR3 is CSARGLAYEQYF. The gene calls are TRBV20-1 and TRBJ2-7; TRBD2 matches at 10 bases. Sequencing ends 3 residues short of the CDR3 end; the germline J gene provides the rest. V lost 5 bases, J lost 4 bases, and 2 bases stayed unmatched. The germline gives CDR1 DFQATT, CDR2 SNEGSKA (reference sequence). This CDR3 has 12 amino acids.

The sample holds a few counts of this clone. The CDR3 goes on 3 residues after the read ends, and that part is filled in from the germline J gene. The genes are TRBV7-8 and TRBJ1-2; 7 bases line up with TRBD1. Germline CDR1 SGHVS, CDR2 FQNEAQ. V lost 1 base, J lost 4 bases, and 9 bases stayed unmatched. The CDR3 consists of 16 residues. This chain's CDR3 is CASSLGYRGDGYGYTF. The CDR3 bases that were read are TGTGCCAGCAGCTTAGGCTACAGGGGCGACGGCTATGGC.